One and the same sample provided the 24 T cell receptor beta chains below, sequenced in a study of T cells in Graves' hyperthyroidism and ophthalmopathy. The CDR3 regions of TCR beta were amplified from RNA transcripts. The TCR CDR3 was amplified in a first-round RT-PCR using the HTBI primer set. Via MiXCR, TCRdb re-called the multiplex PCR reads, giving one row per CDR3 protein. The profile shows around 520,000 distinct CDR3 sequences, less than 15% of them singletons. The specimen sequenced was blood. The source is a woman aged 40 to 50 with Graves' hyperthyroidism.

This clonotype was detected ten times or more. This sequence joins TRBV28 and TRBJ2-2; D possibly corresponds to TRBD2 (6 bases). V gave up 7 bases and J gave up 7 bases, with 19 bases separating them. CDR3 length: 15 amino acids. Germline CDR1 reads MDHEN; CDR2 reads SYDVKM. Here the CDR3 reads CASTAGRLASGELFF. Written as DNA, the CDR3 is TGTGCCAGCACCGCGGGGAGGCTAGCTAGCGGGGAGCTGTTTTTT.

This clonotype occurred many times. This sequence joins TRBV5-1 and TRBJ2-5; D gene ambiguous. The CDR3 extends over 14 amino acids. Germline CDR1 and CDR2: SGHRS and YFSETQ. The ends were cut back, 0 bases at V and 5 bases at J, with 11 bases in the middle. CDR3 sequence reads: CASSLEGYLETQYF. Written as DNA, the CDR3 is TGCGCCAGCAGCTTGGAAGGGTATCTCGAGACCCAGTACTTC.

The rearrangement links TRBV2 to TRBJ2-5, with 8 bases identical to TRBD1. CDR1 is SNHLY and CDR2 is FYNNEI in the germline V gene. V trimming: 7 bases; J trimming: 13 bases; junction bases outside the gene matches: 8. The CDR3 length is 11 residues. The CDR3 here is CASTMDRVTYF. The CDR3 nucleotides are TGTGCCAGCACTATGGACAGGGTCACGTACTTC.

This clonotype has ten or more counts. The chain has TRBV2 and TRBJ2-2; a possible D gene is TRBD1 (6 bases). The CDR3 extends over 15 amino acids. Trimming took off 1 base at V and 2 bases at J, with 8 bases between the two ends. Germline V lookup: CDR1 SNHLY, CDR2 FYNNEI. The CDR3 loop is CASSEGTANTGELFF. The CDR3 DNA is TGTGCCAGCAGTGAAGGGACAGCTAACACCGGGGAGCTGTTTTTT.

This clonotype was found many times. The chain couples TRBV15 to TRBJ2-1; D could derive from TRBD1 or TRBD2 (6 bases each). The CDR3 sequence is 15 residues long. Germline values: CDR1 LNHNV, CDR2 YYDKDF (reference sequence). Trimming removed 1 base at V and 10 bases at J, with 17 bases between. The CDR3: CATSRAYYGGVEQFF. In nucleotides, the CDR3 is TGTGCCACCAGCAGAGCGTATTACGGGGGCGTAGAGCAGTTCTTC.

This clonotype was seen at least ten times. The chain uses TRBV7-8 and TRBJ2-5; a possible D gene is TRBD2 (6 bases). CDR1 SGHVS and CDR2 FQNEAQ come from the germline V gene. Trimming took off 2 bases at V and 1 base at J, with 11 bases between the two ends. The CDR3 loop spans 15 amino acids. CDR3 sequence: CASSLFGTFQETQYF. The CDR3 bases are TGTGCCAGCAGCTTATTCGGGACTTTCCAAGAGACCCAGTACTTC.

This clonotype was recorded a few times. The chain combines TRBV4-2 with TRBJ2-3, with a weak D call TRBD2 (6 bases). CDR3 size: 17 residues. V was shortened by 3 bases and J by 2 bases, with 18 bases between the two germline ends. Germline V gene data show CDR1 as LGHNA and CDR2 as YNFKEQ. CDR3 region: CASSQYTIRELTDTQYF. The CDR3 region has the DNA TGTGCCAGCAGCCAGTACACGATACGGGAGCTCACAGATACGCAGTATTTT.

The V gene is TRBV13, the J gene TRBJ2-2; 11 bases map to TRBD2. The CDR3 is 17 residues long. With 6 bases clipped from V and 1 base from J, the junction kept 7 bases outside the gene matches. CDR1 is PRHDT, CDR2 FYEKMQ, per germline (reference sequence). The CDR3, as DNA: TGTGCCAGCAGATTAATTGGACTAGCGGGGAACACCGGGGAGCTGTTTTTT. This translates into CASRLIGLAGNTGELFF.

The rearrangement joins TRBV12-3 or TRBV12-4 to TRBJ1-2; D gene unclear. This CDR3 is 14 amino acids long. V lost 6 bases and J 4 bases, leaving 15 bases between the germline ends. The CDR3 coding sequence is TGTGCCAGCAGCCCACCAAGGGCCCCCTATGGCTACACCTTC. Amino acids: CASSPPRAPYGYTF.

This clonotype was seen at least ten times. The CDR3 loop reads CASSRTRQTQYF. CDR3 coding DNA: TGTGCCAGCAGCCGAACCCGGCAGACCCAGTACTTC. The chain joins TRBV3-1 to TRBJ2-5, with D uncertain. Trimming left V 4 bases short and J 6 bases short, with 9 bases between. Germline loops: CDR1 LGHDT, CDR2 YNNKEL (reference sequence). The length of the CDR3 is 12 residues.

Worth noting for this clonotype: The CDR3 carries no conserved terminal phenylalanine or tryptophan, so it likely arises from a read error. J is TRBJ2-5 and V is TRBV7-6, with 9 bases identical to TRBD2. The V gene end was trimmed by 7 bases and the J gene end by 5 bases; junction bases not matched to a gene: 8. Looked up from germline, CDR1 is SGHVS and CDR2 is FNYEAQ. There are 14 residues in the CDR3. The CDR3 DNA is TGTGCCAGCACCCCAAGGCGGGAGGGGGAGACCCAGTACTTA. The encoded protein is CASTPRREGETQYL.

Ten or more counts support this clonotype. The chain uses TRBV3-1 and TRBJ2-3; 12 bases fit TRBD2. Germline trimming cut 1 base from V and 1 base from J; bases unmatched to any gene: 3. The CDR3 is made up of 17 amino acids. CDR1 and CDR2 (germline): LGHDT, YNNKEL (reference sequence). The CDR3 nucleotides are TGTGCCAGCAGCCAAGTTCGACTAGCGGGAGGCACAGATACGCAGTATTTT. It yields the protein CASSQVRLAGGTDTQYF.

This clonotype was seen many times. The gene calls are TRBV30 and TRBJ1-5; 7 bases map to TRBD1. V was pared by 1 base and J by 7 bases, with 10 bases of the junction left unmatched. The length of the CDR3 is 15 residues. CDR1 GTSNPN and CDR2 SVGIG come from the germline V gene (reference sequence). The CDR3 spells CAWSGLGQRSQPQHF. CDR3 DNA sequence: TGTGCCTGGAGTGGATTGGGACAGAGAAGCCAGCCCCAGCATTTT.

In this sample, this clonotype turned up a few times. The chain employs TRBV25-1 and TRBJ2-1; no firm D call. CDR3 length: 16 amino acids. Germline V gene data show CDR1 as MGHDK and CDR2 as SYGVNS. V was clipped by 6 bases and J by 4 bases, with 19 bases between them. The CDR3 protein is CASSPPYGLRYNEQFF. The DNA of the CDR3 is TGTGCCAGCAGCCCCCCCTACGGCTTACGATACAATGAGCAGTTCTTC.

Many counts were recorded for this clonotype. The chain is built from TRBV30 and TRBJ1-3; D gene ambiguous. V was shortened by 2 bases and J by 2 bases, with 4 bases between the two germline ends. This CDR3 is 12 amino acids long. Germline assignment: CDR1 GTSNPN and CDR2 SVGIG (reference sequence). The CDR3 region has the DNA TGTGCCTGGAGTTTCGCTGGAAACACCATATATTTT. The encoded protein is CAWSFAGNTIYF.

The chain joins TRBV6-1 to TRBJ1-6; 10 bases line up with TRBD1. V shed 8 bases and J 9 bases; nucleotides not matched to a gene: 4. Germline CDR1 is MNHNS and CDR2 is SASEGT. This CDR3 has 13 residues. CDR3: CASGGTGVSPLHF. CDR3 nucleotide sequence: TGTGCCAGCGGCGGGACAGGGGTTTCACCCCTCCACTTT.

In its sample, this clonotype was seen many times. The chain is built from TRBV2 and TRBJ2-2, with 9 nucleotides matching TRBD2. Germline loops: CDR1 SNHLY, CDR2 FYNNEI. The CDR3 is made up of 17 amino acids. The V segment lost 0 bases and the J segment 6 bases; nucleotides outside the gene matches: 8. This CDR3 is CASSEAPLAGSAGELFF. CDR3 bases: TGTGCCAGCAGTGAAGCGCCACTAGCGGGCTCAGCCGGGGAGCTGTTTTTT.

This clonotype came up many times. This chain joins TRBV20-1 and TRBJ2-7; the match to TRBD2 covers 9 bases. Trimming took 6 bases from V and 3 from J; bases not matched to a gene: 9. Germline CDR1 DFQATT, CDR2 SNEGSKA (reference sequence). The CDR3 totals 14 residues. Written as DNA, the CDR3 is TGCAGTGCCCTACCGGGACTAGCATTCTACGAGCAGTACTTC. It encodes CSALPGLAFYEQYF.

This clonotype was counted many times. The chain is built from TRBV12-3 or TRBV12-4 and TRBJ1-6, with TRBD1 matching 7 bases. V was clipped by 3 bases and J by 6 bases; unmatched bases: 5. The CDR3 sequence is 15 residues long. CDR3 nucleotides: TGTGCCAGCAGTTTTCACCAGGGGGTTAATTCACCCCTCCACTTT. Translating gives CASSFHQGVNSPLHF.

This clonotype was detected only a few times. The CDR3 carries no conserved terminal phenylalanine or tryptophan, so it likely arises from a read error. The genes are TRBV7-9 and TRBJ2-7; 8 nucleotides agree with TRBD2. Germline loops: CDR1 SEHNR, CDR2 FQNEAQ (reference sequence). V shed 5 bases and J 2 bases; nucleotides not matched to a gene: 8. The CDR3 has 15 amino acids. CDR3 in amino acids: CASSLGGSGTYEQYL. The CDR3 DNA reads TGTGCCAGCAGCCTTGGTGGTAGCGGGACCTACGAGCAGTACCTC.

This clonotype was seen many times. The rearrangement links TRBV2 to TRBJ2-7; D not certain. The germline gives CDR1 SNHLY, CDR2 FYNNEI. The CDR3 has 13 residues. The germline V and J ends were trimmed by 3 bases and 3 bases, with 9 bases remaining between them. The DNA of the CDR3 is TGTGCCAGCAGTGACGGGCAGCTCTACGAGCAGTACTTC. This gives the protein CASSDGQLYEQYF.

This clonotype was seen a handful of times. V usage is TRBV27 and J usage is TRBJ2-7, with a weak D call TRBD2 (6 bases). Trimming took off 7 bases at V and 5 bases at J, with 15 bases between the two ends. Germline V gene lookup returns CDR1 MNHEY and CDR2 SMNVEV (reference sequence). This CDR3 is built from 13 residues. This CDR3 reads CASKFRGSDEQYF. The CDR3 region has the DNA TGTGCCAGCAAGTTTCGGGGGAGCGACGAGCAGTACTTC.

This clonotype has ten or more counts. The chain uses TRBV5-1 and TRBJ2-7, with 11 bases that match TRBD2. CDR3 length: 16 residues. The V gene's germline CDR1 is SGHRS and CDR2 YFSETQ. V was pared by 4 bases and J by 2 bases, with 8 bases of the junction left unmatched. CDR3 DNA sequence: TGCGCCAGCAGCACACAACTAGCGGGAGTTCCCTACGAGCAGTACTTC. Residues: CASSTQLAGVPYEQYF.

In this sample, this clonotype turned up many times. The chain combines TRBV10-3 with TRBJ1-2, with 7 bases matching TRBD1. The V segment lost 4 bases and the J segment 6 bases; nucleotides outside the gene matches: 8. The CDR3 consists of 14 residues. CDR1 ENHRY and CDR2 SYGVKD come from the germline V gene. CDR3 sequence: CAISASGTADGYTF. CDR3 nucleotide sequence: TGTGCCATCAGTGCTTCCGGGACAGCAGATGGCTACACCTTC.